Listed below are T cell receptor beta chains from one sample, sequenced in a study of shared clonotypes between healthy human individuals. Assay used: immunoSEQ multiplex PCR; TCRdb lists only in-frame clones, some missing. The profile shows around 600,000 clones, 95% to 98% of them singletons. The sequenced material came from naive CD8+ T cells sorted from blood. The receptor set was obtained from a man in his thirties or forties in good health. CDR3s include the opening cysteine and the closing phenylalanine or tryptophan. The order of the fields is clone size, V gene, J gene, D gene, CDR3 protein, CDR3 DNA. D genes are given only for firm matches. Part of the rows lack a size; the others show once, few, many or a class for expanded clones.

.	TRBV5-1	TRBJ2-1	.	CASSLVNYNEQFF	TGCGCCAGCAGCTTGGTCAACTACAATGAGCAGTTCTTC
.	TRBV6-1	TRBJ2-7	.	CASSEKGHTYEQYF	TGTGCCAGCAGTGAAAAAGGTCATACCTACGAGCAGTACTTC
few	TRBV27	TRBJ2-3	TRBD2	CASSELAGGDTQYF	TGTGCCAGCAGTGAACTAGCGGGAGGTGATACGCAGTATTTT
.	TRBV7-8	TRBJ2-7	TRBD2	CASSLEASGSYEQYF	TGTGCCAGCAGCTTAGAGGCTAGCGGGTCCTACGAGCAGTACTTC
.	TRBV7-9	TRBJ1-2	.	CASSPMWQGVIGYTF	TGTGCCAGCAGCCCCATGTGGCAGGGAGTTATCGGCTACACCTTC
once	TRBV7-9	TRBJ2-3	TRBD2	CAMVRLAGVNTQYF	TGTGCCATGGTGAGACTAGCGGGAGTGAATACGCAGTATTTT
.	TRBV6-5	TRBJ2-7	.	CASSYEGSYEQYF	TGTGCCAGCAGTTATGAAGGCTCCTACGAGCAGTACTTC
.	TRBV15	TRBJ2-1	TRBD2	CATSRVRGLAEVNEQFF	TGTGCCACCAGCAGAGTACGAGGACTAGCGGAGGTCAATGAGCAGTTCTTC
.	TRBV7-9	TRBJ1-1	TRBD1	CASSRTPGQGDPEAFF	TGTGCCAGCAGTCGTACCCCGGGACAGGGGGATCCTGAAGCTTTCTTT
.	TRBV29-1	TRBJ1-2	.	CSVEGAGVYGYTF	TGCAGCGTTGAGGGGGCCGGAGTCTATGGCTACACCTTC
.	TRBV11-2	TRBJ2-3	.	CASSQPGLRTDTQYF	TGTGCCAGCAGCCAACCGGGACTCCGCACAGATACGCAGTATTTT
.	TRBV30	TRBJ1-5	.	CAWTSGVGNQPQHF	TGTGCCTGGACGTCAGGGGTCGGCAATCAGCCCCAGCATTTT
once	TRBV9	TRBJ2-5	TRBD2	CASSNPRAGGPETQYF	TGTGCCAGCAGCAACCCCAGGGCGGGAGGCCCAGAGACCCAGTACTTC
.	TRBV5-1	TRBJ2-1	TRBD1	CASSLGTGAHYNEQFF	TGCGCCAGCAGCTTAGGGACAGGGGCTCACTACAATGAGCAGTTCTTC
.	TRBV27	TRBJ1-5	TRBD1	CASRSGGSQPQHF	TGTGCCAGCAGATCAGGGGGCTCTCAGCCCCAGCATTTT
.	TRBV28	TRBJ2-1	TRBD2	CASSLSSGRNNEQFF	TGTGCCAGCAGTTTATCTAGCGGGAGAAACAATGAGCAGTTCTTC
.	TRBV29-1	TRBJ2-7	TRBD2	CSVGEGPGYEQYF	TGCAGCGTGGGGGAGGGCCCGGGCTACGAGCAGTACTTC